Below are 15 T cell receptor beta chains sequenced from a single sample in a study of neurological immune-mediated disorders. In TCRdb, the 5' RACE reads were re-called with MiXCR into one record per CDR3 protein. Of some 77,000 distinct CDR3 sequences in the sample, about 9% were seen once. Material for sequencing was PBMCs. The receptors come from a man in his fifties or sixties in good health.

This clonotype was found many times. The CDR3 spells CAISKITGAGANVLTF. CDR3 nucleotide sequence: TGTGCCATCAGTAAAATTACAGGGGCTGGGGCCAACGTCCTGACTTTC. This sequence joins TRBV10-3 and TRBJ2-6; 7 bases fit TRBD1. The V gene's germline CDR1 is ENHRY and CDR2 SYGVKD. With 5 bases clipped from V and 2 bases from J, the junction kept 6 bases outside the gene matches. The CDR3 sequence is 16 residues long.

This clonotype was recorded many times. The chain's CDR3 is CSVMDRTSYEQYF. As DNA, the CDR3 is TGCAGCGTTATGGACAGGACCTCCTACGAGCAGTACTTC. The chain links TRBV29-1 to TRBJ2-7, with 7 bases lining up with TRBD1. With 5 bases clipped from V and 0 bases from J, the junction kept 4 bases outside the gene matches. This CDR3 region has 13 residues. Germline CDR1 SQVTM, CDR2 ANQGSEA.

This clonotype has a count of ten or more. The rearrangement joins TRBV27 to TRBJ2-6; D unclear. The germline gives CDR1 MNHEY, CDR2 SMNVEV (reference sequence). The CDR3 consists of 14 residues. Between the trimmed V and J ends, which lost 6 bases and 0 bases, there was a span of 6 bases. This chain's CDR3 is CASSANSGANVLTF. The CDR3 bases are TGTGCCAGCAGCGCCAACTCTGGGGCCAACGTCCTGACTTTC.

This clonotype was picked up many times. V is TRBV7-2 and J is TRBJ2-7, with a weak D call TRBD1 (7 bases). Germline V gene sequence: CDR1 SGHTA, CDR2 FQGNSA. This CDR3 is built from 15 residues. V was pared by 5 bases and J by 6 bases, with 20 bases between. The CDR3 DNA is TGTGCCAGCAGCGACCGACAGGGAGGAGCGGCCGAGCAGTACTTC. Protein product: CASSDRQGGAAEQYF.

This clonotype came up many times. The chain has TRBV5-1 and TRBJ2-7; 9 bases line up with TRBD1. The CDR3 consists of 14 residues. V lost 4 bases, J lost 2 bases, and 4 bases stayed unmatched. CDR1 and CDR2 from the germline V gene are SGHRS and YFSETQ. Written as DNA, the CDR3 is TGCGCCAGCAGCATGGGACAGGGAACCTACGAGCAGTACTTC. Translation: CASSMGQGTYEQYF.

This clonotype was seen ten or more times. CDR3 sequence (DNA): TGTGCCAGCTCAACGGTGGGCCAAGAGACCCAGTACTTC. Translated, it gives CASSTVGQETQYF. V is TRBV18 and J is TRBJ2-5, with D unclear. V gave up 5 bases and J gave up 1 base, with 8 bases separating them. Germline loops: CDR1 KGHSH, CDR2 LQKENI. This CDR3 contains 13 residues.

This clonotype was counted ten times or more. The J gene is TRBJ2-7, the V gene TRBV7-3; D might be TRBD1 (5 bases). Trimming took off 0 bases at V and 7 bases at J, with 16 bases between the two ends. The germline V gene encodes CDR1 SGHTA and CDR2 FQGTGA. The CDR3 consists of 15 residues. The CDR3 sequence is CASSLTESGWDEQYF. The CDR3 bases are TGTGCCAGCAGCTTAACGGAGTCAGGGTGGGATGAGCAGTACTTC.

This clonotype occurred many times. The rearrangement links TRBV28 to TRBJ2-7; D is undetermined. This CDR3 is built from 13 residues. V was trimmed by 7 bases and J by 3 bases, leaving 13 bases between them. Germline CDR1 is MDHEN and CDR2 is SYDVKM. Here the CDR3 DNA reads TGTGCCAGCATAAGTCAGAAGCTCTACGAGCAGTACTTC. Amino acid sequence: CASISQKLYEQYF.

This clonotype was recorded at least ten times. The genes are TRBV6-6 and TRBJ1-1; D gene unclear. V lost 6 bases to trimming and J lost 2 bases, with 10 bases between them. Per the germline V gene, CDR1 is MNHNY and CDR2 is SVGAGI (reference sequence). The CDR3 spans 13 residues. CDR3 loop: CASSTGRNTEAFF. The DNA for the CDR3 is TGTGCCAGCAGCACGGGGAGAAACACTGAAGCTTTCTTT.

This clonotype was observed at least ten times. V gene TRBV6-2 or TRBV6-3 combines with J gene TRBJ1-1; D gene uncertain. Between the trimmed V and J ends, which lost 2 bases and 8 bases, there was a span of 6 bases. CDR1 MNHEY and CDR2 SVGEGT come from the germline V gene. This CDR3 contains 11 residues. CDR3 sequence (DNA): TGTGCCAGCAGTTACCGCGCCGAAGCTTTCTTT. Protein sequence: CASSYRAEAFF.

This clonotype appeared a few times. Mismatch with germline at one junction end may stem from a read error. The chain joins TRBV12-3 or TRBV12-4 to TRBJ2-1; D unresolved. This CDR3 has 10 amino acids. The CDR3 DNA reads as TGTGCCAGCAGCTACAAGGAGCAGTTCTTC. Its translation: CASSYKEQFF.

The table lists this clonotype with many counts. V and J are TRBV7-2 and TRBJ1-4; D gene uncertain. Per the germline V gene, CDR1 is SGHTA and CDR2 is FQGNSA. The CDR3 extends over 13 amino acids. V was cut by 5 bases and J by 0 bases, with 4 bases left in between. The DNA for the CDR3 is TGTGCCAGCAGCGAAGCAACTAATGAAAAACTGTTTTTT. Amino acids: CASSEATNEKLFF.

In its sample, this clonotype was seen many times. The chain links TRBV6-5 to TRBJ2-1, with 7 nucleotides matching TRBD1. The CDR3 runs to 15 residues. Germline V lookup: CDR1 MNHEY, CDR2 SVGAGI. Unmatched junction bases numbered 7, after V lost 2 bases and J lost 6 bases. The CDR3 DNA follows: TGTGCCAGCAGTTACCCCCGGGGACAGACCAATGAGCAGTTCTTC. Protein sequence: CASSYPRGQTNEQFF.

There are many counts of this clonotype. The rearrangement uses TRBV5-1 and TRBJ2-3; the D gene is possibly TRBD2 (7 bases). The CDR3 is 15 amino acids. Looked up from germline, CDR1 is SGHRS and CDR2 is YFSETQ. Trimming stripped 3 bases from V and 9 bases from J, with 20 bases between. The CDR3 sequence: CASSWRGGPEGTQYF. As DNA, the CDR3 is TGCGCCAGCAGCTGGAGGGGGGGGCCCGAAGGGACGCAGTATTTT.

V and J are TRBV7-6 and TRBJ2-7; unclear D gene. The ends were cut back, 5 bases at V and 0 bases at J, with 11 bases in the middle. The CDR3 has 14 residues. Germline-derived CDR1 and CDR2 are SGHVS and FNYEAQ. The CDR3 reads CASSPGPDSYEQYF. The CDR3 DNA follows: TGTGCCAGCAGCCCCGGTCCGGACTCCTACGAGCAGTACTTC.